This T cell receptor (beta chain) stems from a study of Graves' ophthalmopathy and Graves' hyperthyroidism. Findings and limits, study-wide: Both a roughly 66% sensitivity and an approximately 72% specificity characterized the model's predictions of ophthalmopathy progression.

This clonotype was seen ten or more times. Its specificity is not known. Newly diagnosed hyperthyroidism donors, aged 18 to 65, duration under 2 months. Excluded were patients with other autoimmune diseases, uncontrolled infections, pregnancy or lactation. Amplification targeted the TCR beta CDR3 regions, with RNA transcripts as the source material. First-round RT-PCR used HTBI primers; second-round multiplex PCR followed. TCRdb recomputed calls from the multiplex PCR reads with MiXCR, one row per CDR3 protein. Here the sample spans just over 400,000 distinct CDR3 sequences, more than 20% being singletons. This receptor was obtained from a woman in her late teens or twenties with stable Graves' hyperthyroidism. Sequencing input: peripheral blood.

The CDR3 coding sequence is TGTGCCTGGAGCTACGGGGCGTCCTACGAGCAGTACTTC. It encodes CAWSYGASYEQYF. The chain is built from TRBV30 and TRBJ2-7; possibly TRBD1 or TRBD2 for D (5 bases each). Trimming pared 3 bases from V and 1 base from J, leaving 10 bases between. Germline assignment: CDR1 GTSNPN and CDR2 SVGIG (reference sequence). CDR3 length: 13 amino acids.